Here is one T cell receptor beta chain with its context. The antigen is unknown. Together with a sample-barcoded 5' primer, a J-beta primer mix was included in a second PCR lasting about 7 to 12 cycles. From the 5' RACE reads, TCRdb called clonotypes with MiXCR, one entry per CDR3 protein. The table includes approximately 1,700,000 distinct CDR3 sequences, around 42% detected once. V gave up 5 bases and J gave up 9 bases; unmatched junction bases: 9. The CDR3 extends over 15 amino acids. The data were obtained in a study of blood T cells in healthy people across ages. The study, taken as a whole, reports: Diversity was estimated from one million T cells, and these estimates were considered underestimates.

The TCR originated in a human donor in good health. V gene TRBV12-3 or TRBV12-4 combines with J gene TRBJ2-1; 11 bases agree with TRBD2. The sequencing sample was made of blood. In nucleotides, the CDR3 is TGTGCCAGCAGTCTCACTAGCGGGGGTATGAGTGAGCAGTTCTTC. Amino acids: CASSLTSGGMSEQFF.